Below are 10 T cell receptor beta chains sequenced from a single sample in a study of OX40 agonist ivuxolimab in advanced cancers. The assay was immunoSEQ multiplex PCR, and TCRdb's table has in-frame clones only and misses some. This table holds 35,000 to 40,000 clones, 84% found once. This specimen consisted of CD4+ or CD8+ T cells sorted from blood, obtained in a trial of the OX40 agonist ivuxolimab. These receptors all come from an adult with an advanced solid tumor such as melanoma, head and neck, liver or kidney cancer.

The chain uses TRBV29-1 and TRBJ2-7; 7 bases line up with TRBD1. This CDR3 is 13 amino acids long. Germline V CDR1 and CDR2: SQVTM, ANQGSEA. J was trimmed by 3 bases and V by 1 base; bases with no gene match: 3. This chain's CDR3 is CSVEVQGYYEQYF. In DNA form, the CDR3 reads TGCAGCGTTGAAGTACAGGGGTACTACGAGCAGTACTTC.

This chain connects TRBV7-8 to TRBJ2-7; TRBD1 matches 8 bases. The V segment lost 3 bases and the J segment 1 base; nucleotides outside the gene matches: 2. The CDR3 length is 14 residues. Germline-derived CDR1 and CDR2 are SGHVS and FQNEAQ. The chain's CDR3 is CASSFTGGSYEQYF. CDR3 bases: TGTGCCAGCAGCTTTACAGGGGGTTCCTACGAGCAGTACTTC.

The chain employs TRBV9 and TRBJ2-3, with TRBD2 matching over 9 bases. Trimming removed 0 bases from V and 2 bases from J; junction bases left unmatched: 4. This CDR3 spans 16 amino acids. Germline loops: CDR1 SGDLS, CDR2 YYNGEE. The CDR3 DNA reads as TGTGCCAGCAGCGTAGAAGCGGGGGGATTCACAGATACGCAGTATTTT. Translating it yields CASSVEAGGFTDTQYF.

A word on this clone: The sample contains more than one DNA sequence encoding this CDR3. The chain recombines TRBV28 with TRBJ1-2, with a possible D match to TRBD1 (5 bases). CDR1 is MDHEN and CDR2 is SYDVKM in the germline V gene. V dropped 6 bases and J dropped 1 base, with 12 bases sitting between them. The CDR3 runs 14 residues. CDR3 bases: TGTGCCAGCAGACCCGCGGGGCTTAACTATGGCTACACCTTC. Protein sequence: CASRPAGLNYGYTF.

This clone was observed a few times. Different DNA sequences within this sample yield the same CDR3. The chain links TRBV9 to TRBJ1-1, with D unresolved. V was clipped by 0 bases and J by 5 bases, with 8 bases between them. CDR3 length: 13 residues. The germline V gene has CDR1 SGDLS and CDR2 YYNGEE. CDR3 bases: TGTGCCAGCAGCGTAGATGGAGGGACTGAAGCTTTCTTT. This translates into CASSVDGGTEAFF. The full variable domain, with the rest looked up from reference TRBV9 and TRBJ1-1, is DSGVTQTPKHLITATGQRVTLRCSPRSGDLSVYWYQQSLDQGLQFLIQYYNGEERAKGNILERFSAQQFPDLHSELNLSSLELGDSALYFCASSVDGGTEAFFGQGTRLTVV.

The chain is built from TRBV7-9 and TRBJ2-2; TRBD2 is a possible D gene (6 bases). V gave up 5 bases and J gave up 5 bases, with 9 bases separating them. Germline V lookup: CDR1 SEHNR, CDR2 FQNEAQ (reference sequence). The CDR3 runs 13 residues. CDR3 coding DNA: TGTGCCAGCAGCCCCGGGGGAACCGGGGAGCTGTTTTTT. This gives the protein CASSPGGTGELFF.

The CDR3 coding sequence is TGTGCCAGCAGTTTATTGCTAGCGGGATCGGCCGGGTTTAGGGCAGATACGCAGTATTTT. It is translated as CASSLLLAGSAGFRADTQYF. J is TRBJ2-3 and V is TRBV28, with 9 positions matching TRBD2. The CDR3 runs to 20 residues. The germline V gene has CDR1 MDHEN and CDR2 SYDVKM. The ends lost 1 base at V and 4 bases at J; junction bases unmatched: 18.

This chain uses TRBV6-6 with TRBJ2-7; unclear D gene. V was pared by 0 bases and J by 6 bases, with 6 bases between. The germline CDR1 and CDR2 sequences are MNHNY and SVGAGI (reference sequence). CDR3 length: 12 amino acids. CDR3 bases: TGTGCCAGCAGTTACTCAGTCTCCGAGCAGTACTTC. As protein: CASSYSVSEQYF.

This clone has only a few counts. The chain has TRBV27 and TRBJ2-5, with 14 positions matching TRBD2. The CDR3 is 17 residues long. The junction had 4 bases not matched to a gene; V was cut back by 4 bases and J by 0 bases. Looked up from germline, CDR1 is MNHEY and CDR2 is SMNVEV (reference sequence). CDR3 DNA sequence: TGTGCCAGCAGTTCGGGACTAGCGGGAGAGTACCAAGAGACCCAGTACTTC. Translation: CASSSGLAGEYQETQYF.

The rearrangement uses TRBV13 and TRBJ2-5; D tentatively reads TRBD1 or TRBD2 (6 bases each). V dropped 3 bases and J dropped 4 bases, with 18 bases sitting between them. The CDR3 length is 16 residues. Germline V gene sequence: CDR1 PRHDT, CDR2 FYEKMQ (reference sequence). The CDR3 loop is CASSFRARGLGETQYF. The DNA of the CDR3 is TGTGCCAGCAGCTTCCGGGCCCGGGGGCTGGGAGAGACCCAGTACTTC.